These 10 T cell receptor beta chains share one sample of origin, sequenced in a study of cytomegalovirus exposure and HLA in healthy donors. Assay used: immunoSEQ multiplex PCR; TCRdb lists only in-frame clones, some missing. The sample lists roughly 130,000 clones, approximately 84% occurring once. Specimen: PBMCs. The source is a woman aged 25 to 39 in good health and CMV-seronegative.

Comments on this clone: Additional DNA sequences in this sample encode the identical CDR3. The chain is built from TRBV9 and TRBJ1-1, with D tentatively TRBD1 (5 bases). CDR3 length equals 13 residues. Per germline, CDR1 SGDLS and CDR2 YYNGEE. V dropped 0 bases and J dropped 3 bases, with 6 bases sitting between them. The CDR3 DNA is TGTGCCAGCAGCGTAGGGGGGGACACTGAAGCTTTCTTT. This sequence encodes CASSVGGDTEAFF.

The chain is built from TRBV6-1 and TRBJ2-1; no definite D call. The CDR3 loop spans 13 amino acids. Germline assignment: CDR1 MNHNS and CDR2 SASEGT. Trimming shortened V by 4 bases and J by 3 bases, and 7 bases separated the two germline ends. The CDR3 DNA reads TGTGCCAGCAGTGGCCACAACTACAATGAGCAGTTCTTC. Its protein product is CASSGHNYNEQFF.

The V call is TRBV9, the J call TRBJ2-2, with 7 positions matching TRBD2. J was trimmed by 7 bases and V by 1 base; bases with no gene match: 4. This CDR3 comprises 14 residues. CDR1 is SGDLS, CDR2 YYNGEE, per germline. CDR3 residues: CASSVTSESGELFF. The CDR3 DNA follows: TGTGCCAGCAGCGTAACTAGCGAGAGCGGGGAGCTGTTTTTT.

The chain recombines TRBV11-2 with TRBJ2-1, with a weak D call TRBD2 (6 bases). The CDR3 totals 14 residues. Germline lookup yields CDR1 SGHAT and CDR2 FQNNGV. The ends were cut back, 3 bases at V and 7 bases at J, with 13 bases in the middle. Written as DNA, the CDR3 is TGTGCCAGCAGCTTTTCCGGGGGAAGTAATGAGCAGTTCTTC. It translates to CASSFSGGSNEQFF.

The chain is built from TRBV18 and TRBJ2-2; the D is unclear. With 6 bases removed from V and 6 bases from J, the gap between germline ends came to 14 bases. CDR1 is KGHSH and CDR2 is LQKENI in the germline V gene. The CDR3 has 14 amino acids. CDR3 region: CASSRKVGAGELFF. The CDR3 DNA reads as TGTGCCAGCTCTCGGAAGGTTGGAGCCGGGGAGCTGTTTTTT.

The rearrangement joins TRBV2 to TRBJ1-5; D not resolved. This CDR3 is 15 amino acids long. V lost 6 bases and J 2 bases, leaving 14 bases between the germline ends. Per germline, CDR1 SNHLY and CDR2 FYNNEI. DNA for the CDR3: TGTGCCAGCAGCGAAAGCGCGGTCGGCAATCAGCCCCAGCATTTT. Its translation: CASSESAVGNQPQHF.

CDR3 sequence: CASKRGDGTDTQYF. The CDR3 region has the DNA TGCGCCAGCAAACGGGGGGATGGCACAGATACGCAGTATTTT. V gene TRBV5-1 combines with J gene TRBJ2-3; 7 positions match TRBD2. CDR3 size: 14 residues. The V gene's germline CDR1 is SGHRS and CDR2 YFSETQ. The V gene end was trimmed by 6 bases and the J gene end by 1 base; junction bases not matched to a gene: 5.

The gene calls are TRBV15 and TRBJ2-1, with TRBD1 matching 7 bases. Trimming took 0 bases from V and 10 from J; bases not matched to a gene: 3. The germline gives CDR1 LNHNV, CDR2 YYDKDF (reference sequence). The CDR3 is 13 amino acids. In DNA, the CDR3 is TGTGCCACCAGCAGAGATAGGACAGGCGAGCAGTTCTTC. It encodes CATSRDRTGEQFF.

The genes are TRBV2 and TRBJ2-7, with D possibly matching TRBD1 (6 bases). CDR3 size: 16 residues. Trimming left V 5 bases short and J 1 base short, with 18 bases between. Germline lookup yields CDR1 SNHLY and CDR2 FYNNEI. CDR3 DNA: TGTGCCAGCAGTAGAGGACAGACCGTCTGGTCCTACGAGCAGTACTTC. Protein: CASSRGQTVWSYEQYF.

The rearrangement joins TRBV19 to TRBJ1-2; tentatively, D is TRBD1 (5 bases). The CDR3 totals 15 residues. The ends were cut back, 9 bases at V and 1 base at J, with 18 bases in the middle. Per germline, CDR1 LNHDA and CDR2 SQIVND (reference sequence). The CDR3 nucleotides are TGTGCCAGCCAGGGTGGAAGCGCACGTAACTATGGCTACACCTTC. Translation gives CASQGGSARNYGYTF.